This entry features one TCR beta chain sequence. The length of the CDR3 is 13 residues. Trimming pared 7 bases from V and 7 bases from J, leaving 13 bases between. The V gene's germline CDR1 is WSHSY and CDR2 SAAADI. This sample was taken from a study of tumor and adjacent non-tumor tissue in lung cancer. Three rounds of nested PCR, following a modified ARM-PCR protocol, produced the TCRbeta library. TCRdb re-called the multiplex PCR reads with MiXCR, one entry per CDR3 protein. Of under 250,000 distinct CDR3 sequences listed, 71% are singletons. This sample's RNA came from whole unsorted tissue. This clonotype was sampled from a man aged 55 to 70 with non-small cell lung cancer. Sequencing used lung tumor tissue. The rearrangement joins TRBV10-2 to TRBJ2-2; TRBD2 might be the D (5 bases). The CDR3 protein is CASTSPGSGELFF. CDR3 DNA sequence: TGCGCCAGCACCAGCCCGGGAAGCGGGGAGCTGTTTTTT.